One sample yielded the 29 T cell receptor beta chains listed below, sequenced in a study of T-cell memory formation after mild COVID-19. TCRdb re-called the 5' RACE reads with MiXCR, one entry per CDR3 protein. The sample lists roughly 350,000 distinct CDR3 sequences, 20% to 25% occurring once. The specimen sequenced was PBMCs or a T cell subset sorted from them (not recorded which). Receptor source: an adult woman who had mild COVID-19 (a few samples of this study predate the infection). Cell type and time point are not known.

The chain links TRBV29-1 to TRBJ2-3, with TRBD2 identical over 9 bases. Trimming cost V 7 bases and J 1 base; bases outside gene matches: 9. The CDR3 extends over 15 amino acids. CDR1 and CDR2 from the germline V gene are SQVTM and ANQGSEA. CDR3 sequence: CSATTRTSGTDTQYF. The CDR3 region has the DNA TGCAGCGCCACCACCAGGACTAGCGGCACAGATACGCAGTATTTT.

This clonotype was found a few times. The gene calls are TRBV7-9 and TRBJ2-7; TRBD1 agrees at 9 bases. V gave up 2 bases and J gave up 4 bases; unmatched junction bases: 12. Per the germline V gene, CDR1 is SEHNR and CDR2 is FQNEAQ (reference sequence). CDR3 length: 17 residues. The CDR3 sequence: CASSLRGPGQGTYEQYF. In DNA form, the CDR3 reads TGTGCCAGCAGCTTACGGGGTCCGGGACAGGGCACATACGAGCAGTACTTC. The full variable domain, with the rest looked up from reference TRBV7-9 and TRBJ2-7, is DTGVSQNPRHKITKRGQNVTFRCDPISEHNRLYWYRQTLGQGPEFLTYFQNEAQLEKSRLLSDRFSAERPKGSFSTLEIQRTEQGDSAMYLCASSLRGPGQGTYEQYFGPGTRLTVT.

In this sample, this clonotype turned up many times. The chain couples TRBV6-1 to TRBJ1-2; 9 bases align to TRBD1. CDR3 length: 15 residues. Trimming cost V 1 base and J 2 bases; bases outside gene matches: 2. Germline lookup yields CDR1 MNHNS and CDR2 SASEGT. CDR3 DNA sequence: TGTGCCAGCAGTGAAGGACAGGGGGGGAACTATGGCTACACCTTC. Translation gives CASSEGQGGNYGYTF.

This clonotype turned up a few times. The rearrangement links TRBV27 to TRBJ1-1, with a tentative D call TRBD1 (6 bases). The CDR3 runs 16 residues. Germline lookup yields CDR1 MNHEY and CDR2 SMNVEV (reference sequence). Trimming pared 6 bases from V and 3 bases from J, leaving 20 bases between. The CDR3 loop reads CASSNTYRAEDTEAFF. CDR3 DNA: TGTGCCAGCAGCAATACGTACAGGGCCGAGGACACTGAAGCTTTCTTT.

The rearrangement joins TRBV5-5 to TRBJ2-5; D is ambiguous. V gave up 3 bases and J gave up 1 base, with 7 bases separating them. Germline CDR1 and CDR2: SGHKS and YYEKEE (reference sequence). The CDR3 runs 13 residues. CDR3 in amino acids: CASSSHGQETQYF. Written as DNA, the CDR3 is TGTGCCAGCAGCTCTCACGGCCAAGAGACCCAGTACTTC. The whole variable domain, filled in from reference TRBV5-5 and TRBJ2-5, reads DAGVTQSPTHLIKTRGQQVTLRCSPISGHKSVSWYQQVLGQGPQFIFQYYEKEERGRGNFPDRFSARQFPNYSSELNVNALLLGDSALYLCASSSHGQETQYFGPGTRLLVL.

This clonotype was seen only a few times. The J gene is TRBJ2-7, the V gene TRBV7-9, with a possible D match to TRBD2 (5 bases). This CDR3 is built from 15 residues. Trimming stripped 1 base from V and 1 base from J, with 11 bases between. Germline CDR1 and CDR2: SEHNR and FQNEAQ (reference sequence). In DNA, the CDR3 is TGTGCCAGCAGCTTAGGTGACTACCTTTCCTACGAGCAGTACTTC. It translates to CASSLGDYLSYEQYF.

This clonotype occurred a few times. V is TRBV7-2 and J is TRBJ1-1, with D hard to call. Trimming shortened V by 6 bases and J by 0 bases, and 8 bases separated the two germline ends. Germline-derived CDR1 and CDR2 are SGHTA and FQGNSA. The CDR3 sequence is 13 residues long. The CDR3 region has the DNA TGTGCCAGCAGTGTGTACCTGAACACTGAAGCTTTCTTT. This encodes CASSVYLNTEAFF. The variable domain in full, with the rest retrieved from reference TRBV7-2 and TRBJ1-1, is GAGVSQSPSNKVTEKGKDVELRCDPISGHTALYWYRQSLGQGLEFLIYFQGNSAPDKSGLPSDRFSAERTGGSVSTLTIQRTQQEDSAVYLCASSVYLNTEAFFGQGTRLTVV.

The CDR3 nucleotides read TGTGCCATCAGTGAGTCCCTGGGACAGGGGAAAAACATTCAGTACTTC. Its translation is CAISESLGQGKNIQYF. The chain recombines TRBV10-3 with TRBJ2-4; 10 bases are shared with TRBD1. The trim removed 0 bases at V and 4 bases at J, leaving 3 bases unmatched. CDR3 length equals 16 residues. CDR1 is ENHRY and CDR2 is SYGVKD in the germline V gene.

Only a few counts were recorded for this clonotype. The CDR3 bases are TGTGCCAGCAGTCCCCGGGGACCACAGAGCAATCAGCCCCAGCATTTT. It codes for CASSPRGPQSNQPQHF. This chain links TRBV6-6 with TRBJ1-5; perhaps TRBD1 as D (5 bases). Per the germline V gene, CDR1 is MNHNY and CDR2 is SVGAGI (reference sequence). This CDR3 comprises 16 residues. Trimming stripped 5 bases from V and 1 base from J, with 15 bases between.

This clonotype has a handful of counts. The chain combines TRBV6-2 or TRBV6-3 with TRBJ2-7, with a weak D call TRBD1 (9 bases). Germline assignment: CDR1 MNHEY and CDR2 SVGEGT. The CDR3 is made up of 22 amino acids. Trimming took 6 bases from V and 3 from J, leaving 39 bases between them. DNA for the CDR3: TGTGCCAGCAGACCATCCGGAAGGACGCACGATAGCGGGACAGGGATCCTCTACGAGCAGTACTTC. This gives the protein CASRPSGRTHDSGTGILYEQYF.

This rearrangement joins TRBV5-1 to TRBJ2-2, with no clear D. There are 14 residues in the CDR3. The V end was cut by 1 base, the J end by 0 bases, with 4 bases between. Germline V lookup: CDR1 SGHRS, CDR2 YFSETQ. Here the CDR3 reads CASSLSPNTGELFF. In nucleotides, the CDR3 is TGCGCCAGCAGCTTGTCCCCGAACACCGGGGAGCTGTTTTTT.

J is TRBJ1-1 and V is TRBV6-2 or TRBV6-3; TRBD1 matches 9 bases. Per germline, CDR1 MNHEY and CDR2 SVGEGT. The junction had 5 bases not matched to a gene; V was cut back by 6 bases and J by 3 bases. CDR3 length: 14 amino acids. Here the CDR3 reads CASRGQGSDTEAFF. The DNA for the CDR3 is TGTGCCAGCAGAGGACAGGGGTCCGACACTGAAGCTTTCTTT.

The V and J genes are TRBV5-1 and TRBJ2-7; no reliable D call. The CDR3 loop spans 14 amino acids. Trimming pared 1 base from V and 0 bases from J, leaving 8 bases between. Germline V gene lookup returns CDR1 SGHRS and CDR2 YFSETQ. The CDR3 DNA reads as TGCGCCAGCAGCTTGTACTACAACTCCTACGAGCAGTACTTC. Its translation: CASSLYYNSYEQYF.

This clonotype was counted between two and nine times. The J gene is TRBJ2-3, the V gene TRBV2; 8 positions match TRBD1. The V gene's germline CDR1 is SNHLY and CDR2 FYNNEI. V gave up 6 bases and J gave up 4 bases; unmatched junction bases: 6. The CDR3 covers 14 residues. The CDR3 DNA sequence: TGTGCCAGCAGGGCCACGACAGGGGCAGATACGCAGTATTTT. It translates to CASRATTGADTQYF.

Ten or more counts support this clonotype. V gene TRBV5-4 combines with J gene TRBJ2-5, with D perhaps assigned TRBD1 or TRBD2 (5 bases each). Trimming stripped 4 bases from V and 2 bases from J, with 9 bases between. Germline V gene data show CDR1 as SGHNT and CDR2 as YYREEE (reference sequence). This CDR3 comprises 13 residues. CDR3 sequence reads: CASSGDGQETQYF. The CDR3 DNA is TGTGCCAGCAGCGGGGACGGTCAAGAGACCCAGTACTTC.

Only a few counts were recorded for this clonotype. DNA of the CDR3: TGTGCCAGCAGGCCAGACAGAGCGAACACTGAAGCTTTCTTT. It yields the protein CASRPDRANTEAFF. J is TRBJ1-1 and V is TRBV12-3 or TRBV12-4; tentative D call: TRBD1 (5 bases). The V end lost 6 bases, the J end lost 1 base, and 12 bases lay between the germline ends. The length of the CDR3 is 14 residues.

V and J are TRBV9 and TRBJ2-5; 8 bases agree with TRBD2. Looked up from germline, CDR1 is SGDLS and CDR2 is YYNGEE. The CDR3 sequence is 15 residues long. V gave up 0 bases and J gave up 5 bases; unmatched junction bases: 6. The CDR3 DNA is TGTGCCAGCAGCGTAGGCCACTCGGGGGGGGAGACCCAGTACTTC. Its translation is CASSVGHSGGETQYF.

CDR3 in amino acids: CASSAGTGLTGELFF. The CDR3 DNA reads as TGTGCCAGCAGCGCCGGGACAGGGTTGACCGGGGAGCTGTTTTTT. The gene calls are TRBV5-5 and TRBJ2-2; 9 bases are a match to TRBD1. The J segment lost 5 bases and the V segment lost 4 bases, leaving 6 bases of the junction unmatched. The CDR3 consists of 15 residues. Germline V gene data show CDR1 as SGHKS and CDR2 as YYEKEE (reference sequence). The full variable domain, rest sourced from reference TRBV5-5 and TRBJ2-2, is DAGVTQSPTHLIKTRGQQVTLRCSPISGHKSVSWYQQVLGQGPQFIFQYYEKEERGRGNFPDRFSARQFPNYSSELNVNALLLGDSALYLCASSAGTGLTGELFFGEGSRLTVL.

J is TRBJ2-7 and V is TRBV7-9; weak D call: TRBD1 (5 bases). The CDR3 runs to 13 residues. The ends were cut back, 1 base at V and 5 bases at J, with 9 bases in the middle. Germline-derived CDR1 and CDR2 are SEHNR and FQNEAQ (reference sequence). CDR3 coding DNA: TGTGCCAGCAGCTTAGTTGCCAGGGACGAGCAGTACTTC. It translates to CASSLVARDEQYF.

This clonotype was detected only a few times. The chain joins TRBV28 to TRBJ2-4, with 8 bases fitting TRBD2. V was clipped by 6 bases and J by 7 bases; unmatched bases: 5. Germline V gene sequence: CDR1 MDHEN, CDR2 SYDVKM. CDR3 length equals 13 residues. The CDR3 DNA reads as TGTGCCAGCAGACGGGAGGGCCGTAACATTCAGTACTTC. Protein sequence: CASRREGRNIQYF.

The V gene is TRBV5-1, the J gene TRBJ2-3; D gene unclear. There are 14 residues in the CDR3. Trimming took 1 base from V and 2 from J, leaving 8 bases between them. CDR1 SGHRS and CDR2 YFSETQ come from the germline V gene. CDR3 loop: CASSLWYVTDTQYF. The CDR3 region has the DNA TGCGCCAGCAGCTTGTGGTATGTCACAGATACGCAGTATTTT.

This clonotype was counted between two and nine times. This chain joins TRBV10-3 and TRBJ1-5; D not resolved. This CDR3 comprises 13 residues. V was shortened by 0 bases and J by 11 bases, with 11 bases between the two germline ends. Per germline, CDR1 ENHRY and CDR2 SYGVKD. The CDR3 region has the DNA TGTGCCATCAGTGAGTCGCCACAATCAGCCCAGCATTTT. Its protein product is CAISESPQSAQHF.

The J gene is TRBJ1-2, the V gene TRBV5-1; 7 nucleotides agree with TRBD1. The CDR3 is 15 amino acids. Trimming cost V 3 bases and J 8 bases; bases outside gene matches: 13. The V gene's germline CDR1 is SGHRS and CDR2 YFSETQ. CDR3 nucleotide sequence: TGCGCCAGCAGCTCCTACGGACAGGACAGAAGGGGCTACACCTTC. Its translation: CASSSYGQDRRGYTF.

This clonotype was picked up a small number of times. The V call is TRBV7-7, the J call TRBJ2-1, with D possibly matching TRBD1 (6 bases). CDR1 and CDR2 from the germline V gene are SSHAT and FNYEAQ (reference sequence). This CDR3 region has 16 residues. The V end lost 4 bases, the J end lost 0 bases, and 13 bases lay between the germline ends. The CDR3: CASSSSQGSSYNEQFF. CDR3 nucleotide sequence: TGTGCCAGCAGCTCGTCCCAGGGGAGCTCCTACAATGAGCAGTTCTTC. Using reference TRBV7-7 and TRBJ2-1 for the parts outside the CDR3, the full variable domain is GAGVSQSPRYKVTKRGQDVTLRCDPISSHATLYWYQQALGQGPEFLTYFNYEAQPDKSGLPSDRFSAERPEGSISTLTIQRTEQRDSAMYRCASSSSQGSSYNEQFFGPGTRLTVL.

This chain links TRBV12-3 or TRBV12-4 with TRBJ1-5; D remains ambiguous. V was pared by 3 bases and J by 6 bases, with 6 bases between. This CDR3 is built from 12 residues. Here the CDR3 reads CASSFLRQPQHF. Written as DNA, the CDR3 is TGTGCCAGCAGTTTTCTCCGTCAGCCCCAGCATTTT.

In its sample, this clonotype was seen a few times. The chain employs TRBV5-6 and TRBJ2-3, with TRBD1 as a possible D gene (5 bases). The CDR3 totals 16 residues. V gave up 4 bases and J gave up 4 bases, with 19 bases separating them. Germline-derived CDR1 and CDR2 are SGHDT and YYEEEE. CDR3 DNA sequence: TGTGCCAGCAGCAGGACCAGGGTGAAGAATGCAGATACGCAGTATTTT. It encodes CASSRTRVKNADTQYF.

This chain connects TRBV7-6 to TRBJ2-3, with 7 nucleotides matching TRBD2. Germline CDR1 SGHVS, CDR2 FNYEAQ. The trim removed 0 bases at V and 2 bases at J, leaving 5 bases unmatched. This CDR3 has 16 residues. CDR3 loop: CASSLAAAGLTDTQYF. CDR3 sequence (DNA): TGTGCCAGCAGCTTAGCGGCAGCGGGGCTCACAGATACGCAGTATTTT.

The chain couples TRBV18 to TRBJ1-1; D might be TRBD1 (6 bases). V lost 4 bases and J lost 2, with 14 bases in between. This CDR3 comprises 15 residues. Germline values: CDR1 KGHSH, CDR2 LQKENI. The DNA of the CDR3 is TGTGCCAGCTCACTCGAGAGGGGGACTAACACTGAAGCTTTCTTT. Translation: CASSLERGTNTEAFF.

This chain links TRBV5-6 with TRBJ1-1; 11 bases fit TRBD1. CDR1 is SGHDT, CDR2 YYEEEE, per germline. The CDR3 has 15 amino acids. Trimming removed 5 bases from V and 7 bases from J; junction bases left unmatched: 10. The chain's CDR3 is CASRRTGGRIVEAFF. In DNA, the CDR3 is TGTGCCAGCAGGCGGACAGGGGGCAGGATAGTTGAAGCTTTCTTT. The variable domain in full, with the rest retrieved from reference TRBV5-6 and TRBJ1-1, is DAGVTQSPTHLIKTRGQQVTLRCSPKSGHDTVSWYQQALGQGPQFIFQYYEEEERQRGNFPDRFSGHQFPNYSSELNVNALLLGDSALYLCASRRTGGRIVEAFFGQGTRLTVV.